The 29 T cell receptor beta chains listed next were all sequenced from one sample in a study of blood T cells in healthy people across ages. Sample-barcoded 5' priming and a J-beta primer mix drove a second PCR of roughly 6 to 12 cycles. TCRdb called the 5' RACE reads again in MiXCR, with one record for every CDR3 protein. The profile covers approximately 790,000 distinct CDR3 sequences, with under 80% appearing a single time and roughly a quarter taken by the ten largest. The material sequenced was blood. These receptors originate from a man aged 25-40 years in good health.

This clonotype came up a few times. The chain uses TRBV5-1 and TRBJ2-1; TRBD1 is a possible D gene (6 bases). The CDR3 contains 13 residues. Trimming cost V 2 bases and J 5 bases, with 8 bases left between them. The germline CDR1 and CDR2 sequences are SGHRS and YFSETQ. This chain's CDR3 is CASSFGQNNEQFF. CDR3 bases: TGCGCCAGCAGCTTTGGACAGAACAATGAGCAGTTCTTC.

The genes are TRBV5-6 and TRBJ2-7, with 9 bases lining up with TRBD1. The germline gives CDR1 SGHDT, CDR2 YYEEEE. V was clipped by 3 bases and J by 5 bases; unmatched bases: 3. The CDR3 loop spans 13 amino acids. The CDR3, as DNA: TGTGCCAGCAGCTGGGGACAGGGAAACGAGCAGTACTTC. This gives the protein CASSWGQGNEQYF.

There are a few counts of this clonotype. The CDR3 DNA is TGTGCCAGCAGTTCCACGGGACAGGGGCCCTACGAGCAGTACTTC. Translating it yields CASSSTGQGPYEQYF. V and J are TRBV6-5 and TRBJ2-5, with 10 bases matching TRBD1. The DNA end lines up better with TRBJ2-7; the J call may be wrong. This CDR3 comprises 15 residues. CDR1 MNHEY and CDR2 SVGAGI come from the germline V gene.

The chain carries TRBV29-1 and TRBJ2-7; 9 bases map to TRBD1. V dropped 7 bases and J dropped 0; count of bases not matched to a gene: 10. In germline, CDR1 is SQVTM, CDR2 ANQGSEA. The CDR3 has 15 residues. CDR3 in amino acids: CSALTGTGISYEQYF. In DNA form, the CDR3 reads TGCAGCGCACTAACCGGGACAGGGATCTCCTACGAGCAGTACTTC.

This clonotype was seen only a few times. The chain joins TRBV3-1 to TRBJ2-5; possible D gene TRBD2, 5 bases. This CDR3 region has 15 residues. Germline loops: CDR1 LGHDT, CDR2 YNNKEL (reference sequence). V lost 0 bases and J lost 4, with 12 bases in between. The CDR3 DNA follows: TGTGCCAGCAGCCAAGATCGGGGTTCGGGAGAGACCCAGTACTTC. Translation gives CASSQDRGSGETQYF.

This chain joins TRBV7-8 and TRBJ1-2, with TRBD1 matching over 7 bases. CDR1 and CDR2 (germline): SGHVS, FQNEAQ. The V and J ends lost 5 bases and 5 bases, in that order; junction bases with no gene match: 11. The length of the CDR3 is 15 residues. The CDR3 loop is CASSRGQAGRYGYTF. CDR3 in DNA: TGTGCCAGCAGCCGAGGACAGGCCGGGCGGTATGGCTACACCTTC.

This clonotype was observed a handful of times. As DNA, the CDR3 is TGTGCCAGCAGCCAAGCTACAGCTTCCCTCTACGAGCAGTACTTC. This sequence encodes CASSQATASLYEQYF. The chain combines TRBV14 with TRBJ2-7; D call uncertain. Germline CDR1 reads SGHDN; CDR2 reads FVKESK. There are 15 residues in the CDR3. Trimming shortened V by 1 base and J by 3 bases, and 13 bases separated the two germline ends.

The CDR3 is CASSQGTHSYNEQFF. The CDR3 region has the DNA TGTGCCAGCAGCCAAGGAACCCACTCCTACAATGAGCAGTTCTTC. This sequence joins TRBV14 and TRBJ2-1; no clear D. The CDR3 covers 15 residues. From germline, CDR1 is SGHDN and CDR2 FVKESK. Between the trimmed V and J ends, which lost 1 base and 0 bases, there was a span of 7 bases. The whole variable domain, remainder taken from reference TRBV14 and TRBJ2-1, is EAGVTQFPSHSVIEKGQTVTLRCDPISGHDNLYWYRRVMGKEIKFLLHFVKESKQDESGMPNNRFLAERTGGTYSTLKVQPAELEDSGVYFCASSQGTHSYNEQFFGPGTRLTVL.

The table lists this clonotype with a few counts. V usage is TRBV27 and J usage is TRBJ2-1; 15 bases match TRBD2. Looked up from germline, CDR1 is MNHEY and CDR2 is SMNVEV (reference sequence). V gave up 7 bases and J gave up 4 bases; unmatched junction bases: 11. The CDR3 spans 18 residues. The CDR3 bases are TGTGCCAGCAACGAAAGAGGGACTAGCGGGGGGTGGTACAATGAGCAGTTCTTC. It is translated as CASNERGTSGGWYNEQFF.

The gene calls are TRBV3-1 and TRBJ1-6; D call uncertain. The CDR3 totals 19 residues. V lost 0 bases and J lost 7, with 22 bases in between. Looked up from germline, CDR1 is LGHDT and CDR2 is YNNKEL (reference sequence). Here the CDR3 reads CASSQEYFRGEIGNSPLHF. The CDR3 DNA follows: TGTGCCAGCAGCCAAGAGTATTTTCGCGGAGAGATTGGGAATTCACCCCTCCACTTT. The complete variable domain, with remaining parts taken from reference TRBV3-1 and TRBJ1-6, reads DTAVSQTPKYLVTQMGNDKSIKCEQNLGHDTMYWYKQDSKKFLKIMFSYNNKELIINETVPNRFSPKSPDKAHLNLHINSLELGDSAVYFCASSQEYFRGEIGNSPLHFGNGTRLTVT.

This clonotype was recorded many times. The rearrangement joins TRBV11-2 to TRBJ2-1, with TRBD2 matching over 12 bases. This CDR3 comprises 16 residues. CDR1 SGHAT and CDR2 FQNNGV come from the germline V gene. The V gene end was trimmed by 1 base and the J gene end by 7 bases; junction bases not matched to a gene: 5. In DNA, the CDR3 is TGTGCCAGCAGCTTAGTAGGGACTAGCGGGTTGAATGAGCAGTTCTTC. It codes for CASSLVGTSGLNEQFF.

V usage is TRBV29-1 and J usage is TRBJ2-7; 9 bases are shared with TRBD1. This CDR3 is built from 13 residues. J lost 1 base, V lost 8 bases, and 6 bases had no gene match. The germline V gene has CDR1 SQVTM and CDR2 ANQGSEA. CDR3 region: CSFRDRVSYEQYF. The DNA of the CDR3 is TGCAGCTTCCGGGACAGGGTATCCTACGAGCAGTACTTC.

This chain uses TRBV6-5 with TRBJ2-3; D is unresolved. The V end lost 1 base, the J end lost 0 bases, and 5 bases lay between the germline ends. The CDR3 has 14 residues. The germline V gene has CDR1 MNHEY and CDR2 SVGAGI. The CDR3 DNA follows: TGTGCCAGCAGTTACTTGGGGAGCACAGATACGCAGTATTTT. It yields the protein CASSYLGSTDTQYF.

V usage is TRBV21-1 and J usage is TRBJ2-7; no check of the table's D call, TRBD2, against the DNA was made. TRBV21-1 counts as a pseudogene. The CDR3 covers 13 residues. The CDR3 sequence is CAGRRPTSYEQYF. Written as DNA, the CDR3 is TGTGCCGGCAGGAGACCAACTAGTTACGAGCAGTACTTC.

The chain has TRBV25-1 and TRBJ2-1, with D perhaps TRBD1 (6 bases). CDR3 length equals 15 residues. Germline assignment: CDR1 MGHDK and CDR2 SYGVNS. V was cut by 1 base and J by 3 bases, with 10 bases left in between. The CDR3: CASSESHRDYNEQFF. Here the CDR3 DNA reads TGTGCCAGCAGTGAATCCCACAGGGACTACAATGAGCAGTTCTTC.

On this clonotype itself: One end of the junction fails to match germline, which may point to a read error. V gene TRBV7-3 combines with J gene TRBJ1-2; the D gene is possibly TRBD1 (5 bases). This CDR3 is 11 amino acids long. The germline V gene has CDR1 SGHTA and CDR2 FQGTGA. DNA of the CDR3: TGTGCCAGCAGTGGGGGTGATGGCTGCACCTTC. Its protein is CASSGGDGCTF.

This clonotype was seen a few times. The rearrangement links TRBV5-1 to TRBJ2-3; no reliable D call. V was pared by 4 bases and J by 2 bases, with 8 bases between. Germline assignment: CDR1 SGHRS and CDR2 YFSETQ. The CDR3 is made up of 13 amino acids. As DNA, the CDR3 is TGCGCCAGCAGCCTACCGAACACAGATACGCAGTATTTT. Translating it yields CASSLPNTDTQYF.

The chain recombines TRBV27 with TRBJ2-7; TRBD1 might be the D (6 bases). The germline V and J ends were trimmed by 9 bases and 0 bases, with 12 bases remaining between them. Germline-derived CDR1 and CDR2 are MNHEY and SMNVEV (reference sequence). The CDR3 runs 13 residues. CDR3 bases: TGTGCCAGTGGCAGAGGGGGCTCCTACGAGCAGTACTTC. It specifies CASGRGGSYEQYF.

V is TRBV5-6 and J is TRBJ1-5; 7 bases match TRBD1. The CDR3 contains 15 residues. Germline CDR1 and CDR2: SGHDT and YYEEEE. J was trimmed by 3 bases and V by 4 bases; bases with no gene match: 7. The CDR3 region is CASSAGTDPNQPQHF. The DNA of the CDR3 is TGTGCCAGCAGCGCCGGGACAGACCCCAATCAGCCCCAGCATTTT.

A few counts support this clonotype. The J gene is TRBJ2-6, the V gene TRBV27, with unresolved D. This CDR3 spans 13 amino acids. The ends were cut back, 8 bases at V and 0 bases at J, with 5 bases in the middle. Germline CDR1 MNHEY, CDR2 SMNVEV (reference sequence). In DNA, the CDR3 is TGTGCCAGCTTCGGCTCTGGGGCCAACGTCCTGACTTTC. This codes for CASFGSGANVLTF.

The chain uses TRBV20-1 and TRBJ2-3; TRBD2 matches 13 bases. Germline V gives CDR1 DFQATT, CDR2 SNEGSKA (reference sequence). The CDR3 has 15 residues. The ends lost 5 bases at V and 5 bases at J; junction bases unmatched: 7. The CDR3 region has the DNA TGCAGTGCTTTTAGACTAGCGGGGGGCAAAGATACGCAGTATTTT. It is translated as CSAFRLAGGKDTQYF.

The J gene is TRBJ2-6, the V gene TRBV24-1; TRBD1 aligns across 10 bases. With V trimmed by 5 bases and J by 2 bases, 5 bases remained unmatched. Germline V gene lookup returns CDR1 KGHDR and CDR2 SFDVKD. The CDR3 is 17 residues long. CDR3 protein: CATSGETGGTGANVLTF. The CDR3 DNA sequence: TGTGCCACCAGTGGGGAGACAGGGGGCACTGGGGCCAACGTCCTGACTTTC.

The chain couples TRBV20-1 to TRBJ2-7; the D call may be TRBD1 or TRBD2 (5 bases each). The J call may be mistaken, given a closer DNA end match to TRBJ2-1. CDR1 is DFQATT and CDR2 is SNEGSKA in the germline V gene (reference sequence). The CDR3 is 13 residues long. The CDR3 region is CSASGLGTDEQFF. CDR3 bases: TGCAGTGCTAGTGGCCTAGGGACGGATGAGCAGTTCTTC.

This clonotype turned up a few times. The genes are TRBV10-3 and TRBJ2-7; D remains ambiguous. V gave up 2 bases and J gave up 2 bases, with 4 bases separating them. CDR3 length equals 12 residues. The germline gives CDR1 ENHRY, CDR2 SYGVKD. The CDR3, as DNA: TGTGCCATCAGTGAGGCTACCTACGAGCAGTACTTC. Translated: CAISEATYEQYF.

This chain uses TRBV7-9 with TRBJ2-7; D is possibly TRBD1 (5 bases). This CDR3 region has 15 residues. Germline V gives CDR1 SEHNR, CDR2 FQNEAQ (reference sequence). The V gene lost 4 bases and the J gene lost 3 bases, with 16 bases spanning the gap. The CDR3 DNA follows: TGTGCCAGCAGCTCAGAGACAGAATATGTCTACGAGCAGTACTTC. It translates to CASSSETEYVYEQYF.

This chain uses TRBV9 with TRBJ2-1, with 7 bases matching TRBD2. V shed 4 bases, J shed 4 bases, and the junction held 11 bases outside the gene matches. The CDR3 runs 16 residues. Germline values: CDR1 SGDLS, CDR2 YYNGEE. This chain's CDR3 is CASSSLGGRRYNEQFF. The CDR3 nucleotides are TGTGCCAGCAGCTCCCTCGGGGGGAGAAGGTACAATGAGCAGTTCTTC. Together with reference TRBV9 and TRBJ2-1, the CDR3 gives the full variable domain: DSGVTQTPKHLITATGQRVTLRCSPRSGDLSVYWYQQSLDQGLQFLIQYYNGEERAKGNILERFSAQQFPDLHSELNLSSLELGDSALYFCASSSLGGRRYNEQFFGPGTRLTVL.

The CDR3 DNA sequence: TGCAGTGCTAGAGATCTTGCCGGGAACTCCTACAATGAGCAGTTCTTC. Translating gives CSARDLAGNSYNEQFF. This chain uses TRBV20-1 with TRBJ2-1, with D maybe TRBD2 (5 bases). CDR1 and CDR2 (germline): DFQATT, SNEGSKA (reference sequence). V was cut by 0 bases and J by 0 bases, with 12 bases left in between. The CDR3 spans 16 residues.

This clonotype was counted a few times. The CDR3 here is CASSSLGLAGGQNTGELFF. The DNA for the CDR3 is TGTGCCAGCAGTTCATTGGGACTAGCGGGGGGGCAGAACACCGGGGAGCTGTTTTTT. The chain links TRBV12-3 or TRBV12-4 to TRBJ2-2, with TRBD2 matching over 16 bases. V shed 4 bases, J shed 1 base, and the junction held 6 bases outside the gene matches. CDR3 size: 19 residues.

V usage is TRBV20-1 and J usage is TRBJ2-1; 12 bases align to TRBD2. Germline V CDR1 and CDR2: DFQATT, SNEGSKA (reference sequence). This CDR3 spans 13 amino acids. The CDR3 sequence: CTTGTSGRNEQFF. The CDR3, as DNA: TGCACCACCGGGACTAGCGGGCGCAATGAGCAGTTCTTC.